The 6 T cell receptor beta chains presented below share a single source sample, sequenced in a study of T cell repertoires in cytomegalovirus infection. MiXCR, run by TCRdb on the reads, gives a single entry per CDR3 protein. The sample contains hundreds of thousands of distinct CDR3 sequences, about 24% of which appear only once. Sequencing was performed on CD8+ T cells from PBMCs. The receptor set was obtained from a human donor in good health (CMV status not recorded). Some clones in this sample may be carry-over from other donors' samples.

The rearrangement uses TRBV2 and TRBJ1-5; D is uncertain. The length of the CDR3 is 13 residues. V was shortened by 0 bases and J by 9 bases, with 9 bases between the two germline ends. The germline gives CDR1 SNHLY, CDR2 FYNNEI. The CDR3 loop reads CASSEAHLRPQHF. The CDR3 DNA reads TGTGCCAGCAGTGAAGCGCATCTGAGGCCCCAGCATTTT. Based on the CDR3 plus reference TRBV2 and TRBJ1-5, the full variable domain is EPEVTQTPSHQVTQMGQEVILRCVPISNHLYFYWYRQILGQKVEFLVSFYNNEISEKSEIFDDQFSVERPDGSNFTLKIRSTKLEDSAMYFCASSEAHLRPQHFGDGTRLSIL.

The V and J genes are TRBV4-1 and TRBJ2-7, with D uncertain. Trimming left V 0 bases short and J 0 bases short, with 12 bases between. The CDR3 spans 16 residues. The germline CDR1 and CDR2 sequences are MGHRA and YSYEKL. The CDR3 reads CASSQEDGPTSYEQYF. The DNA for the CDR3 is TGCGCCAGCAGCCAAGAGGATGGACCGACCTCCTACGAGCAGTACTTC.

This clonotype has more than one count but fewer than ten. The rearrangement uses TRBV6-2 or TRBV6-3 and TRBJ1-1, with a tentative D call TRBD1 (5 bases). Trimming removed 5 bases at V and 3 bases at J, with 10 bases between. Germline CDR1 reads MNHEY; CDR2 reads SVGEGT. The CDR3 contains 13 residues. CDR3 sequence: CASSPGGHTEAFF. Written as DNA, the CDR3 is TGTGCCAGCAGTCCGGGGGGACACACTGAAGCTTTCTTT.

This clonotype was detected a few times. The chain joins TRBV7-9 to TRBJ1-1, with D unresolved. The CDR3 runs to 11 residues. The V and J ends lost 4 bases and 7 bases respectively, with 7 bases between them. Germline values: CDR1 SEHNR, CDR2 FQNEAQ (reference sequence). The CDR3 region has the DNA TGTGCCAGCAGCTGGAACTTTGAAGCTTTCTTT. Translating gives CASSWNFEAFF.

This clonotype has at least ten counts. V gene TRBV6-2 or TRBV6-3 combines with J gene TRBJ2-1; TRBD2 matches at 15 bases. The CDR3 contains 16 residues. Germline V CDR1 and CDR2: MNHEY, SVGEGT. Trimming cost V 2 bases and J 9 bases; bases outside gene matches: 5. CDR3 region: CASSYLRTSGGVEQFF. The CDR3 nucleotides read TGTGCCAGCAGTTACCTGAGGACTAGCGGGGGGGTTGAGCAGTTCTTC.

This CDR3 is CASSGTGTRETEAFF. For the CDR3, the DNA is TGTGCCAGCAGTGGGACGGGGACCCGGGAAACTGAAGCTTTCTTT. V usage is TRBV28 and J usage is TRBJ1-1, with D possibly being TRBD1 (5 bases). V was trimmed by 5 bases and J by 5 bases, leaving 18 bases between them. The V gene's germline CDR1 is MDHEN and CDR2 SYDVKM. There are 15 residues in the CDR3.